Each of the 14 T cell receptor beta chains below was sequenced from the same sample in a study of CD8+CD57+ T cells in acquired aplastic anemia. The template for TCR beta VDJ and CDR3 sequence profiling was genomic DNA. TCRdb fed the reads into MiXCR, producing one record per CDR3 protein. The repertoire consists of roughly 40,000 distinct CDR3 sequences, with 68% occurring once and the leading ten covering less than 25%. Sequencing was done on a sample of sorted CD4+, CD8+, or CD8+CD57+ T cells (not recorded which) from PBMCs. These receptors originate from a human donor in good health, serving as a control.

The rearrangement uses TRBV24-1 and TRBJ1-4, with D maybe TRBD1 (6 bases). The length of the CDR3 is 16 residues. Germline V gene sequence: CDR1 KGHDR, CDR2 SFDVKD. Trimming cost V 4 bases and J 7 bases, with 18 bases left between them. The CDR3 here is CATSDGTPFDGEKLFF. The DNA of the CDR3 is TGTGCCACCAGTGACGGGACACCTTTTGACGGTGAAAAACTGTTTTTT.

V usage is TRBV2 and J usage is TRBJ2-1, with TRBD2 as a possible D gene (6 bases). With 5 bases removed from V and 5 bases from J, the gap between germline ends came to 13 bases. Germline loops: CDR1 SNHLY, CDR2 FYNNEI. This CDR3 spans 14 amino acids. CDR3 amino acids: CASSWEDGNNEQFF. CDR3 in DNA: TGTGCCAGCAGTTGGGAGGATGGTAACAATGAGCAGTTCTTC.

V gene TRBV2 combines with J gene TRBJ1-2; 11 nucleotides match TRBD1. Germline V CDR1 and CDR2: SNHLY, FYNNEI. V shed 8 bases, J shed 8 bases, and the junction held 7 bases outside the gene matches. The CDR3 extends over 13 amino acids. The CDR3 DNA is TGTGCCAGCGTGGGACAGGGGGGCTGGGGCTACACCTTC. It yields the protein CASVGQGGWGYTF. Full variable domain (missing parts from reference TRBV2 and TRBJ1-2): EPEVTQTPSHQVTQMGQEVILRCVPISNHLYFYWYRQILGQKVEFLVSFYNNEISEKSEIFDDQFSVERPDGSNFTLKIRSTKLEDSAMYFCASVGQGGWGYTFGSGTRLTVV.

In its sample, this clonotype ranks as medium-sized. The chain joins TRBV24-1 to TRBJ2-5; TRBD2 might be the D (5 bases). Trimming removed 6 bases at V and 5 bases at J, with 6 bases between. This CDR3 is 11 amino acids long. The germline V gene has CDR1 KGHDR and CDR2 SFDVKD. CDR3 DNA: TGTGCCACCAGTTCGGGGGAGACCCAGTACTTC. Amino acids: CATSSGETQYF.

This chain uses TRBV10-3 with TRBJ2-7; maybe TRBD2 (5 bases). The length of the CDR3 is 13 residues. The V end lost 2 bases, the J end lost 1 base, and 6 bases lay between the germline ends. Germline CDR1 ENHRY, CDR2 SYGVKD. The CDR3 nucleotides read TGTGCCATCAGTGAGGGGGAGTCCTACGAGCAGTACTTC. It yields the protein CAISEGESYEQYF.

The V and J genes are TRBV20-1 and TRBJ1-2, with D maybe TRBD1 (5 bases). The CDR3 has 11 residues. Germline lookup yields CDR1 DFQATT and CDR2 SNEGSKA (reference sequence). With 5 bases removed from V and 8 bases from J, the gap between germline ends came to 12 bases. The CDR3 DNA is TGCAGTGCTGATAATCCAGGGGGCTACACCTTC. As protein: CSADNPGGYTF.

This chain links TRBV19 with TRBJ2-7; 8 bases match TRBD2. Looked up from germline, CDR1 is LNHDA and CDR2 is SQIVND (reference sequence). The CDR3 spans 14 residues. Trimming cost V 6 bases and J 2 bases; bases outside gene matches: 6. CDR3 sequence reads: CASREAGGTYEQYF. Here the CDR3 DNA reads TGTGCCAGTAGGGAGGCGGGGGGAACCTACGAGCAGTACTTC.

The V call is TRBV5-1, the J call TRBJ1-3; D remains ambiguous. This CDR3 spans 13 amino acids. V was clipped by 4 bases and J by 4 bases, with 9 bases between them. Germline V gene lookup returns CDR1 SGHRS and CDR2 YFSETQ. The CDR3 protein is CASSTQIGNTIYF. The CDR3 DNA is TGCGCCAGCAGCACGCAAATCGGAAACACCATATATTTT. Full variable domain (outside the CDR3, taken from reference TRBV5-1 and TRBJ1-3): KAGVTQTPRYLIKTRGQQVTLSCSPISGHRSVSWYQQTPGQGLQFLFEYFSETQRNKGNFPGRFSGRQFSNSRSEMNVSTLELGDSALYLCASSTQIGNTIYFGEGSWLTVV.

This clonotype was detected ten times or more. This chain joins TRBV28 and TRBJ2-3; a possible D gene is TRBD1 (5 bases). The length of the CDR3 is 12 residues. Germline V gene data show CDR1 as MDHEN and CDR2 as SYDVKM. The V and J ends lost 6 bases and 4 bases respectively, with 8 bases between them. The CDR3 reads CASSWGPDTQYF. The CDR3 DNA is TGTGCCAGCAGCTGGGGCCCAGATACGCAGTATTTT.

The chain carries TRBV20-1 and TRBJ1-2; D unclear. CDR3 length equals 15 residues. The ends were cut back, 6 bases at V and 4 bases at J, with 21 bases in the middle. CDR1 DFQATT and CDR2 SNEGSKA come from the germline V gene (reference sequence). CDR3 loop: CSAPRSGVEAYGYTF. The CDR3 nucleotides are TGCAGTGCCCCCCGGTCAGGAGTGGAAGCCTATGGCTACACCTTC.

The chain carries TRBV12-3 or TRBV12-4 and TRBJ2-3, with 10 bases fitting TRBD2. J lost 1 base, V lost 5 bases, and 9 bases had no gene match. The CDR3 consists of 17 residues. CDR3 bases: TGTGCCAGCAGTCGCTCCCCCACTAGCGGGGGCACAGATACGCAGTATTTT. Amino acids: CASSRSPTSGGTDTQYF.

This clonotype was picked up many times. The chain combines TRBV7-8 with TRBJ1-1; D possibly corresponds to TRBD1 (5 bases). CDR1 SGHVS and CDR2 FQNEAQ come from the germline V gene. V lost 1 base and J lost 2, with 11 bases in between. CDR3 size: 15 residues. The chain's CDR3 is CASSLDGGGNTEAFF. CDR3 nucleotide sequence: TGTGCCAGCAGCTTAGATGGGGGGGGAAACACTGAAGCTTTCTTT.

The chain is built from TRBV5-1 and TRBJ1-1, with D possibly matching TRBD1 (6 bases). The CDR3 spans 15 residues. V was clipped by 4 bases and J by 1 base, with 14 bases between them. Germline CDR1 SGHRS, CDR2 YFSETQ. The CDR3 region has the DNA TGCGCCAGCAGCAGTCAGGGGAGGGGGAACACTGAAGCTTTCTTT. Its protein is CASSSQGRGNTEAFF.

This clonotype is termed medium-sized. The V gene is TRBV10-3, the J gene TRBJ2-2, with D possibly being TRBD1 (5 bases). The CDR3 extends over 16 amino acids. The germline V and J ends were trimmed by 4 bases and 2 bases, with 14 bases remaining between them. Germline assignment: CDR1 ENHRY and CDR2 SYGVKD. CDR3 nucleotide sequence: TGTGCCATCAGTGTAAAAGACAGACGAAACACCGGGGAGCTGTTTTTT. Protein: CAISVKDRRNTGELFF.